This T cell receptor (beta chain) was sequenced in a study of blood T cell repertoires in COVID-19. Across the whole study: The origin of the acute and convalescent COVID-19 samples was the United States, Italy and Spain. In each case, the material was cDNA or gDNA derived from T cells, B-cell-depleted T cells, or PBMCs.

Germline V gives CDR1 SGHDN, CDR2 FVKESK. The V and J ends lost 0 bases and 10 bases respectively, with 13 bases between them. The CDR3 runs 14 residues. Only in-frame clones appear in the TCRdb table, and some are missing; sequencing was by immunoSEQ multiplex PCR. This table has approximately 360,000 clones, 89% appearing once. This chain links TRBV14 with TRBJ2-1; possible D gene TRBD2, 6 bases. The origin of this receptor is a man between 35 and 55 years old with acute or convalescent COVID-19. Material for sequencing was peripheral blood. Written as DNA, the CDR3 is TGTGCCAGCAGCCAAGAAAAGGGACGGGGGGAGCAGTTCTTC. Protein: CASSQEKGRGEQFF.